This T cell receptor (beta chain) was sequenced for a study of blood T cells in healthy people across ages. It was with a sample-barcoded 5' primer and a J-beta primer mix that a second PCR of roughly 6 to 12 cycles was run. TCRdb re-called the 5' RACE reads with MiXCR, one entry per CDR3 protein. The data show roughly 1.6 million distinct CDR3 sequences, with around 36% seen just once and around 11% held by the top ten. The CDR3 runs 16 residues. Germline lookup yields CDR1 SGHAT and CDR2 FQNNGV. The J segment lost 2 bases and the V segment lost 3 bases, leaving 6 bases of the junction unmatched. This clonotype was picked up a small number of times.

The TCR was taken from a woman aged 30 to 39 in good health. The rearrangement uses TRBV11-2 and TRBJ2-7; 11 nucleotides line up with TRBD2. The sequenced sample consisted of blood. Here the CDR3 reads CASSFTSGSRPYEQYF. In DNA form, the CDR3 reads TGTGCCAGCAGCTTTACTAGCGGGAGTCGGCCCTACGAGCAGTACTTC.